This TCR beta chain was profiled in a study of vaccination effects on CD4 cells after COVID-19. Germline V gene sequence: CDR1 KGHSH, CDR2 LQKENI. The CDR3 is 14 residues long. V was pared by 6 bases and J by 1 base, with 12 bases between. Study findings and constraints: Late post-vaccination samples showed marked contraction of infection- and vaccine-induced clones.

Sequenced by immunoSEQ multiplex PCR; TCRdb stores in-frame clones only, minus some. The sample lists fewer than 40,000 clones, about 72% occurring once. In this sample, this clone turned up a few times. Its antigen is not identified. ViraFEST used viral peptide pools to expand antigen-specific CD4+ T cells before sequencing. Researchers isolated CD4+ T cells once around 11 days of culture had elapsed. Prior SARS-CoV-2 infection was absent in the vaccine recipients, as shown by negative nucleocapsid antibodies. Days 3 and 7 saw half the medium replaced with IL-2 medium. This specimen consisted of CD4+ T cells from PBMCs cultured with HCoV-229E spike peptides, obtained before COVID-19 vaccination. This clonotype was obtained from a human donor who received a COVID-19 vaccine. The chain carries TRBV18 and TRBJ1-1; D remains unclear. For the CDR3, the DNA is TGTGCCAGCTCTCCCGGCATCCAGAACACTGAAGCTTTCTTT. This gives the protein CASSPGIQNTEAFF. The complete variable domain, with remaining parts taken from reference TRBV18 and TRBJ1-1, reads NAGVMQNPRHLVRRRGQEARLRCSPMKGHSHVYWYRQLPEEGLKFMVYLQKENIIDESGMPKERFSAEFPKEGPSILRIQQVVRGDSAAYFCASSPGIQNTEAFFGQGTRLTVV.